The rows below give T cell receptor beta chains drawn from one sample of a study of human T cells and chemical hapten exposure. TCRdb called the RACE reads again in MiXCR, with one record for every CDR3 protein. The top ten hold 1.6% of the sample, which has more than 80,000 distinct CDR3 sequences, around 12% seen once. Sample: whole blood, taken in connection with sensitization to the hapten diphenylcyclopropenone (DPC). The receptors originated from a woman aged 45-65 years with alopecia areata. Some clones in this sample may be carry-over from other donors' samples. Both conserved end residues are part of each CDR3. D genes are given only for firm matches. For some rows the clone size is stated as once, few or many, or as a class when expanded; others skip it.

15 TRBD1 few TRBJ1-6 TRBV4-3 CASSQTDRGRSPLHF TGCGCCAGCAGCCAGACGGACAGGGGAAGGTCACCCCTCCACTTT
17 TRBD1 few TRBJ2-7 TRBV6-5 CASSYRLGQGVSYEQYF TGTGCCAGCAGTTACCGATTGGGACAGGGGGTCTCCTACGAGCAGTACTTC
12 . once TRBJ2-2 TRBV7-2 CANSYNTGELFF TGTGCCAACAGTTATAACACCGGGGAGCTGTTTTTT
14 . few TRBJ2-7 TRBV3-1 CASSGETRPYEQYF TGTGCCAGCAGCGGGGAGACCCGACCCTACGAGCAGTACTTC
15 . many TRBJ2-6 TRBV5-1 CASSFSSSGANVLTF TGCGCCAGCAGCTTTTCCAGCTCTGGGGCCAACGTCCTGACTTTC
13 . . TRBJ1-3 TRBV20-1 CSAPGRSGNTIYF TGCAGTGCCCCGGGGCGTTCTGGAAACACCATATATTTT
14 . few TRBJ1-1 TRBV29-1 CSADDRLRGTEAFF TGCAGCGCTGACGACAGGCTTCGCGGCACTGAAGCTTTCTTT
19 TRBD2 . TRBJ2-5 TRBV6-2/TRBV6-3 CASSSNRLAGGRPSETQYF TGTGCCAGCAGTTCCAATCGACTAGCGGGGGGGCGGCCCTCAGAGACCCAGTACTTC
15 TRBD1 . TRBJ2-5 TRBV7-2 CASSPGGTGKETQYF TGTGCCAGCAGCCCTGGGGGGACAGGGAAAGAGACCCAGTACTTC
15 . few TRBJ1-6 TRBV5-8 CASSPDSHYNSPLHF TGTGCCAGCAGCCCTGACAGCCACTATAATTCACCCCTCCACTTT
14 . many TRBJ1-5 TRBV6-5 CASSYSMQGQPQHF TGTGCCAGCAGTTACTCGATGCAGGGTCAGCCCCAGCATTTT
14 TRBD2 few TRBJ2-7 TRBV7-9 CASTTTSGSYEQYF TGTGCCAGTACTACGACTAGCGGCTCCTACGAGCAGTACTTC
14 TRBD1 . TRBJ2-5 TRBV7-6 CASSLQTGKETQYF TGTGCCAGCAGCTTACAGACAGGGAAAGAGACCCAGTACTTC
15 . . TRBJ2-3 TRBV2 CATRVANPPTDTQYF TGTGCCACCAGAGTCGCAAACCCCCCCACAGATACGCAGTATTTT
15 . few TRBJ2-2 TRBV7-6 CASSLARGDTGELFF TGTGCCAGCAGCTTAGCTAGGGGTGACACCGGGGAGCTGTTTTTT
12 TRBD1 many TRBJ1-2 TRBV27 CASRGTGRGYTF TGTGCCAGCAGGGGGACAGGGCGCGGCTACACCTTC
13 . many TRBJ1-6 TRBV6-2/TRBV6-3 CASSWDGNSPLHF TGTGCCAGCAGTTGGGACGGGAATTCACCCCTCCACTTT
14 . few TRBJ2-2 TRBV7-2 CASRWLIGTGELFF TGTGCCAGCCGGTGGCTCATAGGCACCGGGGAGCTGTTTTTT
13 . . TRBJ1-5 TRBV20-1 CSAHRDSNQPQHF TGCAGTGCACACAGGGATAGCAATCAGCCCCAGCATTTT
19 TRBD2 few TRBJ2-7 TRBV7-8 CASSSIPASGRYNYYEQYF TGTGCCAGCAGCTCAATCCCGGCTAGCGGGAGATATAACTACTACGAGCAGTACTTC
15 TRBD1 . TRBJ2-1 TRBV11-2 CASSLTPRGQGEQFF TGTGCCAGCAGCTTAACGCCCAGGGGGCAGGGTGAGCAGTTCTTC
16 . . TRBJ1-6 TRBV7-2 CASSTETGWFGSPLHF TGTGCCAGCAGCACCGAGACAGGATGGTTTGGTTCACCCCTCCACTTT
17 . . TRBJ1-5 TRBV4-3 CASSQDWAGEANQPQHF TGCGCCAGCAGCCAAGATTGGGCAGGGGAGGCCAATCAGCCCCAGCATTTT
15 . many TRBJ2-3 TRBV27 CASKRSRGGTDTQYF TGTGCCAGCAAGAGGAGCAGGGGTGGCACAGATACGCAGTATTTT
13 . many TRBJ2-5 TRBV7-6 CASSPIATETQYF TGTGCCAGCAGCCCGATAGCAACCGAGACCCAGTACTTC
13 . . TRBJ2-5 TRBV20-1 CSAPRGAGETQYF TGCAGTGCTCCACGGGGGGCCGGGGAGACCCAGTACTTC
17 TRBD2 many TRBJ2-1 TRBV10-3 CAISEISSGRAGNEQFF TGTGCCATCAGTGAAATTTCTAGCGGGAGGGCCGGTAATGAGCAGTTCTTC
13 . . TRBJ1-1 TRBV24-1 CATSDPDTGGAFF TGTGCCACCAGTGATCCCGACACCGGAGGAGCTTTCTTT
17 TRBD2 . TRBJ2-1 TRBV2 CASSGEGSTLRGDEQFF TGTGCCAGCAGTGGTGAGGGATCCACTCTGCGGGGGGATGAGCAGTTCTTC
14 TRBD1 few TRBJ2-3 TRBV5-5 CASSTGGSVDTQYF TGTGCCAGCAGCACAGGGGGAAGTGTGGATACGCAGTATTTT
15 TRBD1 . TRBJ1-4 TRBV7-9 CASSLASTRGEKLFF TGTGCCAGCAGCTTAGCCTCCACCAGGGGGGAAAAACTGTTTTTT
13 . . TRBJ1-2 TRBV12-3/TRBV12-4 CASSRGQTYGYTF TGTGCCAGCAGCCGTGGACAGACCTATGGCTACACCTTC
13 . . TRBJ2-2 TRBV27 CASREWGTGELFF TGTGCCAGCAGAGAATGGGGCACCGGGGAGCTGTTTTTT
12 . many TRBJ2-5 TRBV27 CASSLPGRSQYF TGTGCCAGCAGTTTACCCGGAAGGTCCCAGTACTTC
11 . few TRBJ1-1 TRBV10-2 CASHMNTEAFF TGCGCCAGCCACATGAACACTGAAGCTTTCTTT
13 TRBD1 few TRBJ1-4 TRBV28 CASSAGQGSGLFF TGTGCCAGCAGTGCCGGACAGGGTTCGGGACTGTTTTTT
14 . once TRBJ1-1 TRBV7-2 CASSHQNEGTEAFF TGTGCCAGCAGCCATCAAAACGAAGGCACTGAAGCTTTCTTT
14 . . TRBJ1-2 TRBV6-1 CASREIGRDYGYTF TGTGCCAGCAGGGAGATTGGGCGTGACTATGGCTACACCTTC
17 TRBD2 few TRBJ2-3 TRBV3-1 CASSQGGTSGSTDTQYF TGTGCCAGCAGCCAAGGTGGGACTAGCGGGAGCACAGATACGCAGTATTTT
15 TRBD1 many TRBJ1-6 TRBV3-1 CASSSGTVYNSPLHF TGTGCCAGCAGCTCGGGGACAGTTTATAATTCACCCCTCCACTTT
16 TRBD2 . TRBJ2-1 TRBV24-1 CATEADPGRTYNEQFF TGTGCCACCGAGGCGGACCCCGGGAGGACCTACAATGAGCAGTTCTTC
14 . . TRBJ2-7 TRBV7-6 CASSFSTDTYEQYF TGTGCCAGCAGCTTCTCAACAGACACCTACGAGCAGTACTTC
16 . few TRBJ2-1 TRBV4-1 CASSQVTGWDYNEQFF TGCGCCAGCAGCCAAGTTACAGGGTGGGACTACAATGAGCAGTTCTTC
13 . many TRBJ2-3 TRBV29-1 CSVEFGATDTQYF TGCAGCGTTGAATTCGGGGCCACAGATACGCAGTATTTT
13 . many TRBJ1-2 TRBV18 CASSPPGVYGYTF TGTGCCAGCTCACCACCCGGAGTATATGGCTACACCTTC
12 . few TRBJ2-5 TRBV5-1 CASSEKGETQYF TGCGCCAGCAGCGAGAAGGGTGAGACCCAGTACTTC
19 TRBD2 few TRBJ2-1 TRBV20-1 CSARIPRTRSSWVYNEQFF TGCAGTGCTAGAATTCCCAGGACTAGATCGAGTTGGGTATACAATGAGCAGTTCTTC
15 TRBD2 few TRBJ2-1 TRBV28 CASSLVGGGHNEQFF TGTGCCAGCAGTTTAGTCGGGGGGGGCCACAATGAGCAGTTCTTC
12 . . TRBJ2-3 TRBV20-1 CSVDSRTDTQYF TGCAGTGTTGATTCCCGCACAGATACGCAGTATTTT
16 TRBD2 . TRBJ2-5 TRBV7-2 CASSRIAGGPGETQYF TGTGCCAGCAGCCGAATAGCGGGGGGGCCGGGAGAGACCCAGTACTTC
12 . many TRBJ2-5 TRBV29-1 CSVPGVWETQYF TGCAGCGTACCAGGGGTATGGGAGACCCAGTACTTC
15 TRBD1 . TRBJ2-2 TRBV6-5 CASSQRTGRTGELFF TGTGCCAGCAGTCAACGGACAGGGCGAACCGGGGAGCTGTTTTTT
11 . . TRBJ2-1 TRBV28 CASVLHNEQFF TGTGCCAGCGTGTTACACAATGAGCAGTTCTTC
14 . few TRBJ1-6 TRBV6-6 CASSDRRIESPLHF TGTGCCAGCAGTGACCGACGGATCGAGTCACCCCTCCACTTT